This is a list of T cell receptor beta chains from one sample in a study of control samples from healthy donors and cancer patients. TCRdb keeps only in-frame clones here, not all; method: immunoSEQ multiplex PCR. The sample comprises roughly 130,000 clones, more than 85% of which are singletons, and about 1.5% rests with the top ten. The specimen was PBMCs. These receptors all come from a man aged 45-65 years with head and neck cancer. The CDR3 runs from the conserved cysteine through the conserved F or W. Fields, in order: V gene, J gene, clone size, D gene, CDR3 DNA, CDR3 protein. The D gene is left open where the match is weak. Clone sizes are given selectively: once, few, many, or a class where the clone is expanded.

>TRBV10-3|TRBJ2-2|.|TRBD1
TGTGCCACCCTAGGGACAGGGCCCGGGGAGCTGTTTTTT
CATLGTGPGELFF
>TRBV3-1/TRBV3-2|TRBJ2-5|.|.
TGTGCCAGCAGGGAAGGGGGGAATCTAGAGACCCAGTACTTC
CASREGGNLETQYF
>TRBV7-2|TRBJ1-1|.|.
TGTGCCAGCAGCTTAGGGGGGAACAGGGTATTGGGCGCTGAAGCTTTCTTT
CASSLGGNRVLGAEAFF
>TRBV24-1|TRBJ2-5|.|.
TGTGCCACCAGGCAATTAATGCGGGGCCCACAGCGGGAGACCCAGTACTTC
CATRQLMRGPQRETQYF
>TRBV7-7|TRBJ2-5|.|.
TGTGCCAGCAGCTTGTTGGGAGAGACCCAGTACTTC
CASSLLGETQYF
>TRBV10-3|TRBJ2-7|.|.
TGTGCCACCTCCCCAACCCCCCTCTACGAGCAGTACTTC
CATSPTPLYEQYF
>TRBV7-2|TRBJ1-3|.|TRBD1
TGTGCCAGCGCTAGACAGGGCCTCTCTGGAAACACCATATATTTT
CASARQGLSGNTIYF
>TRBV7-9|TRBJ1-1|.|.
TGTGCCGGGGGAGCGGGTAAGAACACTGAAGCTTTCTTT
CAGGAGKNTEAFF
>TRBV5-4|TRBJ1-1|.|.
TGTGCCAGCAGCTCGGAAGGGGGGCGAAGGGGAAACACTGAAGCTTTCTTT
CASSSEGGRRGNTEAFF
>TRBV6-5|TRBJ2-5|once|.
TGTGCCAGCTCTCGCGGAACGGAGACCCAGTACTTC
CASSRGTETQYF
>TRBV6-2/TRBV6-3|TRBJ1-5|.|.
TGTGCCAGCAGTTACATGTCGCAGCCCCAGCATTTT
CASSYMSQPQHF
>TRBV6-5|TRBJ2-3|.|.
TGTGCCAGCAGCCGACAGAGAGGCACAGATACGCAGTATTTT
CASSRQRGTDTQYF
>TRBV7-2|TRBJ2-1|.|.
TGTGCCAGCAGCTCCGGCACAGACAATGAGCAGTTCTTC
CASSSGTDNEQFF
>TRBV5-8|TRBJ2-1|once|.
TGTGCCAGCAGCTCCGACATTCACAATGAGCAGTTCTTC
CASSSDIHNEQFF
>TRBV11-2|TRBJ1-2|.|TRBD1
TGTGCCAGCAGCTCAGGGGGTCTGCAGGGAGTTAACTATGGCTACACCTTC
CASSSGGLQGVNYGYTF
>TRBV10-3|TRBJ2-7|once|TRBD1
TGTGCCATCAGTGACCGACAGGGAATCTCCTACGAGCAGTACTTC
CAISDRQGISYEQYF
>TRBV4-2|TRBJ1-6|.|.
TGTGCCAGCAGCCTAGGCGGGTCCCCCCTCCACTTT
CASSLGGSPLHF
>TRBV4-2|TRBJ2-7|.|.
TGTGCCAGCAGCCAAGTCCAGGGGGGGACCTACGAGCAGTACTTC
CASSQVQGGTYEQYF
>TRBV4-1|TRBJ2-5|.|.
TGCGCCAGCAGCGCCCAACTAGTATTGGAGACCCAGTACTTC
CASSAQLVLETQYF
>TRBV28|TRBJ1-5|.|.
TGTGCCAGCAGTCCCCGGTTCAATCAGCCCCAGCATTTT
CASSPRFNQPQHF
>TRBV18|TRBJ1-2|.|.
TGTGCCAGCTCACCAAACAGAAACTATGGCTACACCTTC
CASSPNRNYGYTF
>TRBV5-1|TRBJ2-4|.|.
TGCGCCAGCAGCTCCCTGGAGGGACTAGCCAAAAACATTCAGTACTTC
CASSSLEGLAKNIQYF
>TRBV19|TRBJ1-5|.|TRBD1
TGTGCCAGTAGTATGCGACAGGGGTGGCAGCCCCAGCATTTT
CASSMRQGWQPQHF
>TRBV4-1|TRBJ2-5|once|.
TGCGCCAGCAGCCAAGCCGAGACCCAGTACTTC
CASSQAETQYF
>TRBV19|TRBJ2-3|.|.
TGTGCCAGTAGTATAGGAGGCTGGACAGATACGCAGTATTTT
CASSIGGWTDTQYF
>TRBV6-6|TRBJ2-7|.|.
TGTGCCAGCAGCCGGGACGCGGGTCCCGGGGAGCAGTACTTC
CASSRDAGPGEQYF
>TRBV29-1|TRBJ2-2|.|.
TGCAGCGTCGAGTTTTCCGGGGAGCTGTTTTTT
CSVEFSGELFF
>TRBV3-1/TRBV3-2|TRBJ2-7|few|TRBD1
TGTGCCAGCAGCTCCATTTCACCGGACAGGGGGACATCCTACGAGCAGTACTTC
CASSSISPDRGTSYEQYF
>TRBV28|TRBJ1-1|.|TRBD1
TGTGCCAGCAGGGGGGGACAGGTGAACACTGAAGCTTTCTTT
CASRGGQVNTEAFF
>TRBV4-1|TRBJ2-1|.|TRBD2
TGCGCCAGCAGCCGAGCGGGGGATCAGAATGAGCAGTTCTTC
CASSRAGDQNEQFF
>TRBV28|TRBJ2-1|.|.
TGTGCCAGCAGTACCAATCTCAGACAGATAGAGTTCTTC
CASSTNLRQIEFF
>TRBV5-4|TRBJ2-5|few|TRBD2
TGTGCCAGCAGTCCGACTAGCGGGGGGCCGGAGACCCAGTACTTC
CASSPTSGGPETQYF
>TRBV18|TRBJ1-5|.|.
TGTGCCAGCTCACCAAGCTTGGGGCAGCCCCAGCATTTT
CASSPSLGQPQHF
>TRBV5-1|TRBJ2-3|.|.
TGCGCCAGCAACCCCCAGACAGCTCGCACAGATACGCAGTATTTT
CASNPQTARTDTQYF
>TRBV4-1|TRBJ1-2|once|TRBD1
TGCGCCAGCAGCCGTCCGGGACAGGGACGCGGCTACACCTTC
CASSRPGQGRGYTF
>TRBV7-2|TRBJ1-5|.|TRBD1
TGTGCCAGCAGCCCTAGTGGGACAGCTCAATTTAGCAATCAGCCCCAGCATTTT
CASSPSGTAQFSNQPQHF
>TRBV18|TRBJ1-3|.|.
TGTGCCAGCTCACGAAACGCGCCCAACTCTGGAAACACCATATATTTT
CASSRNAPNSGNTIYF